This record looks at one T cell receptor beta chain sequence and its context. The specificity of this receptor is unknown. The sample holds no much larger clone one base away, and base qualities are not on file. The cohort comprised fewer than 750 healthy bone marrow donors. All cohort members were sampled while nominally healthy, although unrecorded immune exposures were likely present. The donor was CMV seronegative and belonged to the group of 320 or so seronegative cohort members. A peripheral blood sample was collected from each donor, and TCR beta sequencing was performed on peripheral blood mononuclear cells. Genomic DNA was extracted from the blood cell samples with the Qiagen DNeasy Blood Extraction Kit. This entry belongs to a study of cytomegalovirus exposure and HLA in healthy donors (dated by TCRdb to the late 2010s). Regarding the complete study: In an earlier analysis of 587 of the donors, 250 to 350 Gb of sequence data and approximately 120 million unique TCR beta sequences from about 179 million T cells were reported. Rather than drawing on any new phenotypic data, the later analysis identified candidate immune exposures from TCR beta sequences and the way those sequences occurred across donors. On average, roughly 240,000 unique TCR beta nucleotide sequences were sequenced per donor among 398 genotyped donors of the cohort, with roughly 20% of those sequences being non-productive. Among the roughly 390 genotyped donors, around 79% belonged to the genetic ancestry cluster associated with self-reported Caucasian donors. The study used immunosequencing to profile the T cell repertoires of approximately 640 subjects and linked those repertoires to cytomegalovirus serostatus. Donor age, sex, ethnicity and CMV serostatus were compiled together with the repertoire data. Along with the 666-subject first cohort, a separate validation cohort of over a hundred different subjects was used. A later analysis re-examined previously published TCR beta repertoires from about 670 donors and added high-resolution HLA genotyping to investigate patterns of TCR occurrence. To predict cytomegalovirus infection status, the study brought together high-throughput TCR immunosequencing, statistical association of individual TCRs with disease status, and machine learning. Because of strong linkage in the cohort, roughly five DR-DQ haplotypes were treated as single units for association and clustering. Around 320 gigabases of sequencing data and 70 million to 100 million unique TCR sequences were included in an early release covering around 600 HLA-typed donors. The number of typed donors differed by locus: 629-630 for A, B, C, DRB1 and DQB1; some 500 for DQA1; over 600 for DPA1; and some 430 for DPB1. The aim of the study was to test whether cataloging public T cell receptors could identify signatures of past pathogen exposure. A later genetic analysis took genome-wide SNP genotypes for about 65% of the roughly 670 donors and used that subset as a discovery cohort. Class I and class II HLA loci were covered by the typing at four-digit resolution. To decide whether each TCR beta V gene segment behaved as functional or pseudogenic, an earlier analysis of approximately 600 of the donors relied on high-throughput TCR beta sequencing. Every discovery cohort repertoire had been produced on one sequencing platform. Findings and caveats that apply to the study as a whole: Most CMV-associated TCR beta chains appeared to be HLA-restricted in a later analysis, and the HLA associations seemed to be driven largely by CMV exposure. Most TCR sequences were observed very rarely across donors, whereas some public TCRs were present in many individuals. In an earlier analysis of approximately 600 of the donors, most TCR beta V segments were observed in productive rearrangements about 87% or about 30% of the time, broadly matching IMGT annotations. Cytomegalovirus status was reported to be diagnosed by the classifier with high specificity and sensitivity in both the original and validation cohorts. In a later genetic analysis, fewer N-insertions in productive TCRs were reported among donors in an Asian-associated ancestry cluster than the roughly 670-donor mean. The study listed 164 TCR beta chains as associated with cytomegalovirus. The earlier analysis of nearly 600 of the donors excluded fewer than 20 rarely observed V segments, including chromosome 9 orphons, because counts were too low. The authors suggested that the approach could potentially be extended to other disease states and immunological phenotypes. The presence/absence analyses assumed that sequencing depth was roughly uniform across donors, and that assumption may not be true. For the cohort, immune exposure information was limited to CMV serostatus. Correlated functional status among segregating V segments might reflect linkage disequilibrium, but an unknown experimental factor could not be ruled out. Because HLA typing was missing for some donors at each locus, association tests included only the typed subset. A further reported finding was that TCR beta sequences accurately predicted the HLA-A and HLA-B alleles for most subjects in the first cohort. An association between a missense DCLRE1C variant and V-gene and J-gene trimming of TCR beta chains was found in a later genetic analysis and replicated in an independent cohort. Specific HLA alleles were associated with 15,000 to 20,000 TCR beta sequences at a false discovery rate of 0.05 in a later analysis. In a later analysis, HLA-associated TCR beta chains showed more clonal expansion and lower generation probabilities than non-associated chains that were equally common. A later analysis found that TCR association rates varied across HLA loci, with DRB1 alleles showing the most associated TCRs and HLA-C alleles the fewest. A later analysis reported that several top co-occurrence clusters appeared linked to parvovirus B19, influenza, CMV and Epstein-Barr virus. Some IMGT-functional V segments, including TRBV6-2 and TRBV6-3, could not be told apart with the 87-base-pair reads, so those segments were excluded. Strong co-occurrence of HLA alleles, especially DR and DQ, made assigning TCR associations to individual alleles difficult. A few of the identified cytomegalovirus-associated TCR beta chains were confirmed in vitro to be specific for cytomegalovirus antigens. A cluster of highly shared sequence variants was judged likely to be a technical artifact of the sequencing pipeline. In this cohort, only TCR beta chains were sequenced, and detectable features were limited by the absence of alpha or paired-chain data.

Preparation of the library involved the immunoSEQ multiplex PCR assay. The multiplex PCR relied on a mix of 60 forward primers for TCR Vbeta segments and 13 reverse primers for TCR Jbeta segments. The CDR3 region of rearranged TCR beta genes was amplified from genomic DNA with a multiplex PCR assay. On the Illumina HiSeq System, the amplified TCR beta libraries were sequenced as 87-base-pair reads. Regarding the original processing steps: Across the roughly 700 repertoires, a later analysis counted tens of millions of unique TCR beta chains, roughly 11 million of which were shared by at least two donors. Raw reads were error-corrected and collapsed into unique sequences by a nearest-neighbor algorithm in which closely related sequences were merged to remove PCR and sequencing errors. V, D and J gene segments were assigned by aligning CDR3 sequences to IMGT reference sequences. For a sequence to be retained, at least a six-nucleotide match to both a V gene segment and a J gene segment was required. A rearrangement counted as productive if the CDR3 had no stop codons and remained in frame with V and J, and every other rearrangement counted as non-productive. Following IMGT convention, CDR3 was defined as the stretch from the second conserved V-encoded cysteine up to the conserved J-encoded phenylalanine. Sequences without an unambiguous match to a single V gene segment were excluded from the earlier analysis of approximately 560 of the donors. An earlier analysis of fewer than 650 of the donors classified V segments as functional when productive rearrangements were above 56.7% and as segregating when the standard deviation between donors was above 5%. A statistical classification framework was built for diagnosing cytomegalovirus status from the catalog of TCR beta chain sequences. A later analysis assigned V and J genes by comparing TCR nucleotide sequences with IMGT/GENE-DB human TR gene sequences. A later analysis assigned CDR3 sequences and most-parsimonious VDJ recombination scenarios with the TCRdist pipeline. In a later analysis, each TCR beta chain was defined by its CDR3 amino acid sequence together with its V-gene family, and reads without a unique V-gene family were excluded. A later analysis removed roughly 590 highly shared, low-generation-probability nucleotide sequences to deal with suspected cross-contamination and a sequencing artifact. In a later analysis, a clonal expansion index for each public chain was calculated from normalized within-repertoire ranks of inferred template counts. A later analysis computed generation probabilities with a VDJ recombination model fitted to out-of-frame rearrangements, and checked the results against IGoR. Hypergeometric tests were used in a later analysis to score TCR-TCR, TCR-HLA and TCR-CMV co-occurrence, with a repertoire-size bias correction applied to the TCR pairs. In a later analysis, false discovery rates were estimated by permuting HLA or CMV assignments 20 times. In a later analysis, co-occurring TCRs were grouped using DBSCAN, with TCRdist sequence similarity added in when clustering inside HLA-allele-positive subsets. For co-occurrence clustering, repertoires with fewer than 30,000 or more than 120,000 public chains were excluded, along with five repertoires with anomalous nucleotide sharing. TCRdb provides this immuneACCESS table in a form limited to in-frame rearrangements. Some clones are lacking; in checked studies, under half of them reflect an unresolved V gene, and why the rest are absent is not known. V and J calls and clone size are given by that table; D and trimming were obtained from the DNA. The sample yields 130,000 or so clones; 60% to 80% were counted once. The top ten hold about 7.3% of the sample.

Between the V and J ends, shortened by 5 bases and 4 bases respectively, the junction contains 12 bases. CDR1 and CDR2 are read off the germline V gene as ENHRY and SYGVKD. Measured from the cysteine to the phenylalanine, the CDR3 is 13 residues long. CDR3 DNA is the only sequence kept; it has 39 bases, read in frame from the first base. This TCR was sampled from a male donor in good health and CMV-seronegative. The sample comprised PBMCs. This chain joins TRBV10-3 to TRBJ2-7; the D gene is perhaps TRBD2, on 6 matching bases. The CDR3 protein is CAISPGTSYEQYF. In nucleotides, the sequence is TGTGCCATCAGTCCGGGGACTTCGTACGAGCAGTACTTC.